This TCR beta chain emerged from a study of blood T cell dynamics during melanoma immunotherapy. This CDR3 comprises 12 residues. Per germline, CDR1 SGHKS and CDR2 YYEKEE (reference sequence). Trimming pared 0 bases from V and 6 bases from J, leaving 7 bases between. Time point defined: pre-treatment baseline. Response was assessed by RECIST 1.1 at 12 weeks, except a couple of rapid progressors. Prior systemic cancer therapy, immunosuppressant use and other active malignancies excluded patients. Data came from immunoSEQ multiplex PCR; TCRdb stores just in-frame clones and leaves some out. The table lists 13,000 or so clones, 85% to 90% of them singletons. Of note for this clone: The antigen remains undetermined.

Study-level points and caveats: It remained unknown if the driving T cell clones were melanoma-specific.

Specimen: blood, collected from a patient treated with checkpoint blockade. This rearrangement joins TRBV5-5 to TRBJ2-7, with D unresolved. The clonotype was recovered from a human donor with melanoma. CDR3 region: CASSLVGIEQYF. CDR3 nucleotides: TGTGCCAGCAGCTTGGTGGGGATCGAGCAGTACTTC.